This T cell receptor (beta chain) is drawn from a study of T cells in Graves' hyperthyroidism and ophthalmopathy. General study findings and limits: Ophthalmopathy was separated from stable hyperthyroidism by a 13 V-J model.

This clonotype has a count of ten or more. Its antigen remains unknown. Trimming took off 0 bases at V and 9 bases at J, with 11 bases between the two ends. This CDR3 region has 13 residues. RNA transcripts gave rise to amplified TCR beta CDR3 regions. First-round RT-PCR with HTBI primers amplified the TCR CDR3 region. TCRdb reanalysed the multiplex PCR reads using MiXCR and keeps one entry per CDR3 protein. The sample yields about 380,000 distinct CDR3 sequences, approximately 17% seen once. The sample was blood. The clonotype originates from a man between 18 and 29 years old with Graves' ophthalmopathy. This chain connects TRBV12-3 or TRBV12-4 to TRBJ1-1; D not certain. CDR3 sequence reads: CASSLALTEKAFF. Written as DNA, the CDR3 is TGTGCCAGCAGTTTAGCGCTAACGGAAAAAGCTTTCTTT.